This TCR beta chain was sequenced in a study of blood T cell repertoires in COVID-19. Looking at the study overall: From the United States, Italy and Spain came samples of acute and convalescent COVID-19. PBMCs, B-cell-depleted T cells, or T cells provided the cDNA or gDNA that made up the material.

Those who participated ranged in age from about 18 to 89 years and resided in 20 to 30 US areas. CDR1 is MNHEY, CDR2 SMNVEV, per germline (reference sequence). Trimming cost V 6 bases and J 6 bases; bases outside gene matches: 7. The CDR3 spans 14 residues. Sequencing used immunoSEQ multiplex PCR; TCRdb keeps in-frame clones, though not all of them. The sample comprises some 430,000 clones, around 90% of which are singletons, and about 0.6% rests with the top ten. The material sequenced was PBMCs or T cells enriched from blood (not recorded which). The rearrangement links TRBV27 to TRBJ1-1; 10 nucleotides align to TRBD1. This TCR was recovered from a young man who had recovered from COVID-19. The CDR3 sequence: CASRRQGASPEAFF. The CDR3 DNA follows: TGTGCCAGCAGAAGACAGGGGGCGTCCCCTGAAGCTTTCTTT.